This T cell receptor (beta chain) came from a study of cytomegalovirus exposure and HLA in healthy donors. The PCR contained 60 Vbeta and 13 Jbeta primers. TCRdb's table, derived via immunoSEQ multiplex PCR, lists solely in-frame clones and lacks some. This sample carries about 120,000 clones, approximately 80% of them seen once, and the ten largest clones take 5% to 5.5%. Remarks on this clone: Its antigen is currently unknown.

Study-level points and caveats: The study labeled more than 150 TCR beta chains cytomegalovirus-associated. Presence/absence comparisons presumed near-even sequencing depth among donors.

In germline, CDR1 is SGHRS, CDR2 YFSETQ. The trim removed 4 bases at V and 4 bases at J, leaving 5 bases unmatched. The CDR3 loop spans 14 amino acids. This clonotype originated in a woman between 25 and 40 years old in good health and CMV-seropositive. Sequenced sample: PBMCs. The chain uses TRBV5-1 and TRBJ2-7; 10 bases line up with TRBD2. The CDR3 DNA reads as TGCGCCAGCAGCCTGGGACTAGCGATGTACGAGCAGTACTTC. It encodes CASSLGLAMYEQYF.